These T cell receptor beta chains were read from a single sample in a study of blood T cell repertoires in COVID-19. TCRdb keeps only in-frame clones here, not all; method: immunoSEQ multiplex PCR. The sample carries about 380,000 clones, 88% recorded once. Material: PBMCs or T cells enriched from blood (not recorded which). These receptors were taken from a woman aged 18-29 years who had recovered from COVID-19. Both conserved end residues are part of each CDR3. Fields, in order: CDR3 protein, CDR3 DNA, D gene, clone size, J gene, V gene. D genes are given only for firm matches. A clone size is listed for some rows: how often the clone was seen (once, few, many), or a class if it is expanded.

CDR3 protein: CASSPPSREGKNIQYF
CDR3 DNA: TGTGCCAGCTCACCACCATCCCGGGAAGGCAAAAACATTCAGTACTTC
D gene: .
clone size: .
J gene: TRBJ2-4
V gene: TRBV18

CDR3 protein: CASSLVAGGPNTGELFF
CDR3 DNA: TGTGCCAGCAGCTTAGTAGCGGGGGGCCCGAACACCGGGGAGCTGTTTTTT
D gene: TRBD2
clone size: .
J gene: TRBJ2-2
V gene: TRBV7-6

CDR3 protein: CASSMTGYTEKLFF
CDR3 DNA: TGTGCCAGTAGTATGACTGGGTACACTGAAAAACTGTTTTTT
D gene: .
clone size: .
J gene: TRBJ1-4
V gene: TRBV19

CDR3 protein: CASSLRLQRSLGTEAFF
CDR3 DNA: TGTGCCAGTAGCCTAAGACTACAGCGTAGTCTAGGCACTGAAGCTTTCTTT
D gene: .
clone size: .
J gene: TRBJ1-1
V gene: TRBV19

CDR3 protein: CASSYVAGGNGDTQYF
CDR3 DNA: TGTGCCAGCAGTTACGTGGCAGGGGGTAATGGAGATACGCAGTATTTT
D gene: TRBD1
clone size: .
J gene: TRBJ2-3
V gene: TRBV6-2/TRBV6-3

CDR3 protein: CASSERDRGYGFGNSPLHF
CDR3 DNA: TGTGCCAGCAGTGAGCGGGACAGGGGGTATGGCTTTGGGAATTCACCCCTCCACTTT
D gene: TRBD1
clone size: .
J gene: TRBJ1-6
V gene: TRBV2

CDR3 protein: CASSRLTGQQNEKLFF
CDR3 DNA: TGCGCCAGCAGCCGCTTAACGGGACAGCAGAATGAAAAACTGTTTTTT
D gene: TRBD1
clone size: .
J gene: TRBJ1-4
V gene: TRBV4-1

CDR3 protein: CASSTFTGVPEQYF
CDR3 DNA: TGCGCCAGCAGCACTTTCACAGGGGTCCCCGAGCAGTACTTC
D gene: TRBD1
clone size: .
J gene: TRBJ2-7
V gene: TRBV5-1

CDR3 protein: CASSQPGQGVEKLFF
CDR3 DNA: TGCGCCAGCAGCCAACCGGGACAGGGTGTTGAAAAACTGTTTTTT
D gene: TRBD1
clone size: .
J gene: TRBJ1-4
V gene: TRBV4-1

CDR3 protein: CAWSRLTQETQYF
CDR3 DNA: TGTGCCTGGAGTCGGCTGACTCAAGAGACCCAGTACTTC
D gene: .
clone size: .
J gene: TRBJ2-5
V gene: TRBV30

CDR3 protein: CASSSGGQGAYYGYTF
CDR3 DNA: TGTGCCAGTAGTAGCGGTGGGCAAGGGGCCTACTATGGCTACACCTTC
D gene: .
clone size: .
J gene: TRBJ1-2
V gene: TRBV19

CDR3 protein: CASKQTIGQPQHF
CDR3 DNA: TGTGCCAGCAAGCAAACTATTGGTCAGCCCCAGCATTTT
D gene: .
clone size: .
J gene: TRBJ1-5
V gene: TRBV6-5

CDR3 protein: CASSFTVGTEAFF
CDR3 DNA: TGTGCCAGCAGCTTCACAGTGGGCACTGAAGCTTTCTTT
D gene: .
clone size: .
J gene: TRBJ1-1
V gene: TRBV11-3

CDR3 protein: CASRVDRGTGELFF
CDR3 DNA: TGTGCCAGCAGGGTGGACAGGGGCACCGGGGAGCTGTTTTTT
D gene: TRBD1
clone size: .
J gene: TRBJ2-2
V gene: TRBV2

CDR3 protein: CASSPARTWLTDLYNEQFF
CDR3 DNA: TGTGCCAGCAGCCCAGCAAGGACATGGCTCACGGATCTCTACAATGAGCAGTTCTTC
D gene: .
clone size: .
J gene: TRBJ2-1
V gene: TRBV14

CDR3 protein: CASSINRGQALYYGYTF
CDR3 DNA: TGTGCCAGTAGTATAAACCGAGGACAGGCGCTATACTATGGCTACACCTTC
D gene: TRBD1
clone size: .
J gene: TRBJ1-2
V gene: TRBV19

CDR3 protein: CASSPPGGPQHF
CDR3 DNA: TGTGCCAGCTCACCACCGGGGGGGCCCCAGCATTTT
D gene: .
clone size: .
J gene: TRBJ1-5
V gene: TRBV18

CDR3 protein: CASTDGRGNEKLFF
CDR3 DNA: TGTGCCAGCACCGACGGGAGGGGGAATGAAAAACTGTTTTTT
D gene: .
clone size: .
J gene: TRBJ1-4
V gene: TRBV9

CDR3 protein: CASRGQGNDWSYGYTF
CDR3 DNA: TGTGCCAGCAGGGGACAGGGTAATGATTGGAGCTATGGCTACACCTTC
D gene: TRBD1
clone size: .
J gene: TRBJ1-2
V gene: TRBV7-9

CDR3 protein: CASSQADRGHRSYTF
CDR3 DNA: TGTGCCAGCAGCCAAGCGGACAGGGGGCATAGGAGCTACACCTTC
D gene: TRBD1
clone size: few
J gene: TRBJ1-2
V gene: TRBV3-1/TRBV3-2

CDR3 protein: CASSSSGGTYGYTF
CDR3 DNA: TGTGCCAGCAGCTCATCGGGAGGTACCTATGGCTACACCTTC
D gene: .
clone size: .
J gene: TRBJ1-2
V gene: TRBV7-2

CDR3 protein: CASSLAGVDGEQFF
CDR3 DNA: TGTGCCAGTTCACTAGCGGGGGTCGACGGTGAGCAGTTCTTC
D gene: TRBD2
clone size: .
J gene: TRBJ2-1
V gene: TRBV2